One and the same sample provided the 20 T cell receptor beta chains below, sequenced in a study of control samples from healthy donors and cancer patients. Sequenced by immunoSEQ multiplex PCR; TCRdb stores in-frame clones only, minus some. The data show 200,000 to 250,000 clones, around 94% seen once. The material sequenced was blood. Receptors originate from a man between 45 and 60 years old in good health.

This clone was found once. The CDR3 DNA follows: TGTGCCAGCAGCCTAGGGGGAGTCGGGGAGCTGTTTTTT. This gives the protein CASSLGGVGELFF. The chain joins TRBV28 to TRBJ2-2, with a tentative D call TRBD1 (6 bases). With 6 bases removed from V and 7 bases from J, the gap between germline ends came to 12 bases. This CDR3 has 13 residues. Germline V CDR1 and CDR2: MDHEN, SYDVKM.

The CDR3 DNA is TGTGCCAGCAGCTTAGCCACCCAAGGCCGTTCACCCCTCCACTTT. Its protein product is CASSLATQGRSPLHF. V usage is TRBV7-2 and J usage is TRBJ1-6, with unresolved D. The CDR3 length is 15 residues. Germline V gene lookup returns CDR1 SGHTA and CDR2 FQGNSA. V lost 0 bases to trimming and J lost 9 bases, with 12 bases between them.

In the case of this clone: The sample carries other DNA sequences with the same CDR3. The chain employs TRBV5-1 and TRBJ2-6; the D gene is possibly TRBD2 (5 bases). The CDR3 has 14 residues. V was clipped by 4 bases and J by 3 bases, with 8 bases between them. CDR1 and CDR2 from the germline V gene are SGHRS and YFSETQ. CDR3 loop: CASSLGSGANVLTF. CDR3 sequence (DNA): TGCGCCAGCAGCCTGGGGAGTGGGGCCAACGTCCTGACTTTC.

The chain uses TRBV7-2 and TRBJ2-1, with 8 bases aligning to TRBD2. The CDR3 extends over 16 amino acids. The ends lost 3 bases at V and 7 bases at J; junction bases unmatched: 11. The germline CDR1 and CDR2 sequences are SGHTA and FQGNSA. CDR3 sequence reads: CASSFSSGRKRNEQFF. CDR3 DNA: TGTGCCAGCAGCTTTTCTAGCGGGCGGAAGAGGAATGAGCAGTTCTTC.

V and J are TRBV28 and TRBJ2-2; D call uncertain. V lost 2 bases, J lost 1 base, and 5 bases lay in between. The CDR3 has 14 amino acids. Germline V gene sequence: CDR1 MDHEN, CDR2 SYDVKM. The CDR3 loop is CASSLEQNTGELFF. In nucleotides, the CDR3 is TGTGCCAGCAGTTTAGAGCAGAACACCGGGGAGCTGTTTTTT.

This rearrangement joins TRBV5-1 to TRBJ2-7, with TRBD1 matching 7 bases. Looked up from germline, CDR1 is SGHRS and CDR2 is YFSETQ. The CDR3 runs to 14 residues. V dropped 5 bases and J dropped 1; count of bases not matched to a gene: 6. Here the CDR3 reads CASSFGTASYEQYF. The CDR3 DNA is TGCGCCAGCAGTTTCGGGACAGCTTCCTACGAGCAGTACTTC.

This chain joins TRBV6-6 and TRBJ1-5; D call uncertain. CDR1 and CDR2 from the germline V gene are MNHNY and SVGAGI (reference sequence). The CDR3 totals 14 residues. V lost 2 bases and J lost 5, with 10 bases in between. Here the CDR3 reads CASSYDPMYQPQHF. The DNA for the CDR3 is TGTGCCAGCAGTTACGACCCCATGTATCAGCCCCAGCATTTT.

This clone was recorded once. The chain joins TRBV6-5 to TRBJ1-4; 10 positions agree with TRBD1. V shed 4 bases, J shed 8 bases, and the junction held 7 bases outside the gene matches. In germline, CDR1 is MNHEY, CDR2 SVGAGI. The CDR3 consists of 15 residues. CDR3 coding DNA: TGTGCCAGCAGTTTTCGACAGGGGGCGCGGGAAAAACTGTTTTTT. Protein sequence: CASSFRQGAREKLFF.

V usage is TRBV28 and J usage is TRBJ1-5, with TRBD1 matching over 7 bases. CDR1 is MDHEN, CDR2 SYDVKM, per germline. V dropped 8 bases and J dropped 5; count of bases not matched to a gene: 12. This CDR3 comprises 15 residues. The CDR3 nucleotides read TGTGCCAGCCGCCACCTCGAGCAGGGGGATCAGCCCCAGCATTTT. It encodes CASRHLEQGDQPQHF.

This chain links TRBV7-6 with TRBJ2-3; 10 positions match TRBD2. V dropped 5 bases and J dropped 3; count of bases not matched to a gene: 8. This CDR3 contains 16 residues. Per germline, CDR1 SGHVS and CDR2 FNYEAQ. CDR3 amino acids: CASSQVAGGRTDTQYF. In nucleotides, the CDR3 is TGTGCCAGCAGCCAGGTAGCGGGGGGCAGAACAGATACGCAGTATTTT. The full variable domain, its missing parts supplied by reference TRBV7-6 and TRBJ2-3, is GAGVSQSPRYKVTKRGQDVALRCDPISGHVSLYWYRQALGQGPEFLTYFNYEAQQDKSGLPNDRFSAERPEGSISTLTIQRTEQRDSAMYRCASSQVAGGRTDTQYFGPGTRLTVL.

This chain uses TRBV6-2 or TRBV6-3 with TRBJ2-3; perhaps D is TRBD1 or TRBD2 (6 bases each). This CDR3 has 11 amino acids. Per germline, CDR1 MNHEY and CDR2 SVGEGT. Between the trimmed V and J ends, which lost 6 bases and 13 bases, there was a span of 14 bases. For the CDR3, the DNA is TGTGCCAGCAGCGACGGGGGCTATGAGTATTTT. It encodes CASSDGGYEYF.

V gene TRBV10-3 combines with J gene TRBJ2-2, with TRBD1 identical over 8 bases. The J call may be in error: the DNA end matches TRBJ1-3 better. In germline, CDR1 is ENHRY, CDR2 SYGVKD. This CDR3 region has 15 residues. Here the CDR3 DNA reads TGTGCCATCAGTTCCCAGGGGGCTAGTGGAAACACCATATATTTT. Protein product: CAISSQGASGNTIYF.

The chain combines TRBV5-1 with TRBJ2-7; possible D gene TRBD2, 5 bases. The germline V gene has CDR1 SGHRS and CDR2 YFSETQ. V was pared by 0 bases and J by 7 bases, with 11 bases between. The CDR3 has 13 amino acids. As DNA, the CDR3 is TGCGCCAGCAGCTTGGTCCCGACGGGGGAGCAGTACGTC. Protein: CASSLVPTGEQYV.

The chain employs TRBV10-3 and TRBJ1-5; no reliable D call. Trimming removed 2 bases at V and 6 bases at J, with 11 bases between. CDR3 length equals 14 residues. Germline loops: CDR1 ENHRY, CDR2 SYGVKD. The CDR3 bases are TGTGCCATCAGTGAGGAGGGAGGCGGTCAGCCCCAGCATTTT. Encoded protein: CAISEEGGGQPQHF.

This clone was found once. The chain has TRBV2 and TRBJ1-2; 7 positions match TRBD1. Germline V gene lookup returns CDR1 SNHLY and CDR2 FYNNEI. The CDR3 covers 11 residues. V lost 6 bases, J lost 8 bases, and 3 bases stayed unmatched. CDR3 region: CASSRGAGYTF. DNA of the CDR3: TGTGCCAGCAGCAGGGGGGCAGGCTACACCTTC.

This clone was detected only once. V is TRBV5-8 and J is TRBJ2-7, with 14 bases identical to TRBD2. Per germline, CDR1 SGHTS and CDR2 YDEGEE. Unmatched junction bases numbered 9, after V lost 4 bases and J lost 0 bases. The CDR3 sequence is 18 residues long. CDR3 nucleotides: TGTGCCAGCAGCCGCTTCGGACTAGCGGGGGGCAGCTCCTACGAGCAGTACTTC. Translating gives CASSRFGLAGGSSYEQYF.

The CDR3 reads CASSYYSGAETQYF. DNA of the CDR3: TGTGCCAGCAGTTACTATAGCGGGGCCGAGACCCAGTACTTC. The J gene is TRBJ2-5, the V gene TRBV6-2 or TRBV6-3; 8 nucleotides agree with TRBD2. V trimming: 1 base; J trimming: 5 bases; junction bases outside the gene matches: 3. Germline CDR1 is MNHEY and CDR2 is SVGEGT. This CDR3 spans 14 amino acids.

The V and J genes are TRBV20-1 and TRBJ1-6; TRBD1 is a possible D gene (6 bases). CDR1 is DFQATT and CDR2 is SNEGSKA in the germline V gene (reference sequence). V lost 3 bases to trimming and J lost 8 bases, with 11 bases between them. The length of the CDR3 is 13 residues. The chain's CDR3 is CSASPTGDSPLHF. Here the CDR3 DNA reads TGCAGTGCTAGTCCGACAGGCGATTCACCCCTCCACTTT.

This chain joins TRBV7-9 and TRBJ1-1; tentative D call: TRBD1 (5 bases). The CDR3 is 15 residues long. Germline assignment: CDR1 SEHNR and CDR2 FQNEAQ (reference sequence). The germline V and J ends were trimmed by 2 bases and 0 bases, with 10 bases remaining between them. The CDR3 coding sequence is TGTGCCAGCAGCTTATCGCGGGGCATGAACACTGAAGCTTTCTTT. Its protein is CASSLSRGMNTEAFF.

This clone occurred once. The V gene is TRBV5-4, the J gene TRBJ1-6, with D possibly TRBD1 on 5 matching bases. Germline V gives CDR1 SGHNT, CDR2 YYREEE (reference sequence). CDR3 length equals 13 residues. Trimming took off 3 bases at V and 8 bases at J, with 9 bases between the two ends. This CDR3 reads CASSWDGDSPLHF. The DNA of the CDR3 is TGTGCCAGCAGCTGGGACGGCGATTCACCCCTCCACTTT.